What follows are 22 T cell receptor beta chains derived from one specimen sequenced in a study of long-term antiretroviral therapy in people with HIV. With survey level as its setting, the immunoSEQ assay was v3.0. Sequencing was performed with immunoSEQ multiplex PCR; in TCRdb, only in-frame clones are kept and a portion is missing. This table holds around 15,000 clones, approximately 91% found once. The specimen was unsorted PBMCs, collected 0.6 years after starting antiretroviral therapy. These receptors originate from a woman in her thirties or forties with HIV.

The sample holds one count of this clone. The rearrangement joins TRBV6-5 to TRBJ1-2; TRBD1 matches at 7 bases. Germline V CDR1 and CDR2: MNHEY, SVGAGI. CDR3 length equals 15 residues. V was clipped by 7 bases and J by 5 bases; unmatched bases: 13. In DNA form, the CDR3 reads TGTGCCAGCACCACGACAGGGCTGGGACGATATGGCTACACCTTC. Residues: CASTTTGLGRYGYTF.

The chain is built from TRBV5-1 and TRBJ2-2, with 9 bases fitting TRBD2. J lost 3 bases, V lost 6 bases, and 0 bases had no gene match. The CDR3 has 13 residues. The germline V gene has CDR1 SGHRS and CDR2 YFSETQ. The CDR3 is CASKRGDTGELFF. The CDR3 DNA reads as TGCGCCAGCAAGCGGGGGGACACCGGGGAGCTGTTTTTT.

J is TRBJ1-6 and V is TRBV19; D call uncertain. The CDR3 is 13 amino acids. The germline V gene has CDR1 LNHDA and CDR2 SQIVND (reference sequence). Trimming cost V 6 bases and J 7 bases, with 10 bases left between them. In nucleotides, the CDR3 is TGTGCCAGTAGGACTCGGGGAAATTCACCCCTCCACTTT. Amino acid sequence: CASRTRGNSPLHF.

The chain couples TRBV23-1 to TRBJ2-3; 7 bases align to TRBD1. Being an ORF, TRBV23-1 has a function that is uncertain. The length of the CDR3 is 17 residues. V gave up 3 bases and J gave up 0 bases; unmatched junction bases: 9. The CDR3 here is CASSHPQGIPSTDTQYF. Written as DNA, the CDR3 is TGCGCCAGCAGTCATCCACAGGGGATTCCTAGCACAGATACGCAGTATTTT.

CDR3 amino acids: CASSSRDRGNYGYTF. CDR3 bases: TGTGCCAGCAGTTCCCGGGACAGGGGGAACTATGGCTACACCTTC. The chain is built from TRBV6-5 and TRBJ1-2, with TRBD1 matching 11 bases. The CDR3 spans 15 residues. V lost 4 bases to trimming and J lost 2 bases; unmatched junction nucleotides: 3. Per the germline V gene, CDR1 is MNHEY and CDR2 is SVGAGI.

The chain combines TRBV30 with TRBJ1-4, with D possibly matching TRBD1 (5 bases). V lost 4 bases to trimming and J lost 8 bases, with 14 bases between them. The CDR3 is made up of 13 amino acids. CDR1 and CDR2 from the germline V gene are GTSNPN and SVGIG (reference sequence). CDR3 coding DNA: TGTGCCTGGAACCCAGGGATAGGGGAAAAACTGTTTTTT. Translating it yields CAWNPGIGEKLFF. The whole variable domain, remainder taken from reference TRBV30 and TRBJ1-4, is SQTIHQWPATLVQPVGSPLSLECTVEGTSNPNLYWYRQAAGRGLQLLFYSVGIGQISSEVPQNLSASRPQDRQFILSSKKLLLSDSGFYLCAWNPGIGEKLFFGSGTQLSVL.

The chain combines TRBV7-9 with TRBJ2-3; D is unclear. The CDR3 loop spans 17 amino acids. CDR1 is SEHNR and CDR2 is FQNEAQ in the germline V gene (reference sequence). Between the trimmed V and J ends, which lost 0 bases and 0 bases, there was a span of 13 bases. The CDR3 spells CASSLAVQSSSTDTQYF. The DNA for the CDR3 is TGTGCCAGCAGCTTAGCTGTCCAGTCTTCTAGCACAGATACGCAGTATTTT.

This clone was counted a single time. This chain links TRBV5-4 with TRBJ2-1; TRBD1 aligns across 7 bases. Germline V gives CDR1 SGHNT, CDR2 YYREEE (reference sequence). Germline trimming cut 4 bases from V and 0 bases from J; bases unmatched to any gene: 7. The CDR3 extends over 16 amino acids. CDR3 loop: CASSKRQGHSYNEQFF. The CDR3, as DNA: TGTGCCAGCAGCAAAAGACAGGGACACTCCTACAATGAGCAGTTCTTC.

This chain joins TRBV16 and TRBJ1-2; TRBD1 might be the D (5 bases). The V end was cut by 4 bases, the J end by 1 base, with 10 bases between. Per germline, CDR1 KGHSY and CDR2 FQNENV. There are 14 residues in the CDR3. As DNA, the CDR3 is TGTGCCAGCAGCCCCCGGCAGGGTAACTATGGCTACACCTTC. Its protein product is CASSPRQGNYGYTF.

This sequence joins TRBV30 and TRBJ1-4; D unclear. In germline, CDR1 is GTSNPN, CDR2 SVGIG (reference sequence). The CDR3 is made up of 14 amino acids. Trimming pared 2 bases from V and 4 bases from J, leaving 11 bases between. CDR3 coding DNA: TGTGCCTGGAGTAAGTTGTCCGGTAATGAAAAACTGTTTTTT. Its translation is CAWSKLSGNEKLFF.

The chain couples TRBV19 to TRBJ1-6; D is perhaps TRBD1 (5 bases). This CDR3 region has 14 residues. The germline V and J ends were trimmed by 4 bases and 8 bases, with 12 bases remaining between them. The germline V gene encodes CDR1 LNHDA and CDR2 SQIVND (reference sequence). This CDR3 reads CASSRGPGDSPLHF. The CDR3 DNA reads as TGTGCCAGTAGTAGGGGCCCGGGCGATTCACCCCTCCACTTT. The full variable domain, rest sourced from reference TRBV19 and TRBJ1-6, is DGGITQSPKYLFRKEGQNVTLSCEQNLNHDAMYWYRQDPGQGLRLIYYSQIVNDFQKGDIAEGYSVSREKKESFPLTVTSAQKNPTAFYLCASSRGPGDSPLHFGNGTRLTVT.

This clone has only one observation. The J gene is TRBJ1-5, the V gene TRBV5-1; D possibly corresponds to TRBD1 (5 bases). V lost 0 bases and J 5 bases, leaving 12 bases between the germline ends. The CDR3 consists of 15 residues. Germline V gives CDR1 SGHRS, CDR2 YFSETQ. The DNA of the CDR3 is TGCGCCAGCAGCTTGGGGGGGGATAGGTATCAGCCCCAGCATTTT. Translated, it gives CASSLGGDRYQPQHF.

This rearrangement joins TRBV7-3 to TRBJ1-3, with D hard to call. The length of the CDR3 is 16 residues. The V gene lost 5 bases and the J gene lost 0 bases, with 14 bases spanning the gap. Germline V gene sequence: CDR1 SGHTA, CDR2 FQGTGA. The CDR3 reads CASSPYPRSSGNTIYF. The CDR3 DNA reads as TGTGCCAGCAGCCCGTACCCCAGGAGCTCTGGAAACACCATATATTTT.

DNA for the CDR3: TGTGCCAGCTCCGGACAGGGGCATTACGAGCAGTACTTC. As protein: CASSGQGHYEQYF. The J gene is TRBJ2-7, the V gene TRBV6-6; 9 bases fit TRBD1. The V and J ends lost 8 bases and 4 bases, in that order; junction bases with no gene match: 6. CDR1 is MNHNY, CDR2 SVGAGI, per germline (reference sequence). The length of the CDR3 is 13 residues.

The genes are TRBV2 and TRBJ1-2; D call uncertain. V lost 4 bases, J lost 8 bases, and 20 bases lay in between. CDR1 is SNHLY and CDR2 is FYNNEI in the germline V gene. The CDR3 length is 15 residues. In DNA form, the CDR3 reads TGTGCCAGCAGTGGTTCTCGGGGAGGGAGTAGAGGCTACACCTTC. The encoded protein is CASSGSRGGSRGYTF.

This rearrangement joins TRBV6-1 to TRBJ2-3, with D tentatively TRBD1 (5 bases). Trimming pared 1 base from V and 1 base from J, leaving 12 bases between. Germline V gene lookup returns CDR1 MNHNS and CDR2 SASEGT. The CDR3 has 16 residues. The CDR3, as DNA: TGTGCCAGCAGTGAAGTAACAGGCAGAGGCACAGATACGCAGTATTTT. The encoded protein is CASSEVTGRGTDTQYF.

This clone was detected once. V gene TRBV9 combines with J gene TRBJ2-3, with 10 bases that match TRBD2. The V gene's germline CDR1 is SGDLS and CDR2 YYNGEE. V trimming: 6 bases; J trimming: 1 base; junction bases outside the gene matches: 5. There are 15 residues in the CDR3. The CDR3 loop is CASTTTSGRTDTQYF. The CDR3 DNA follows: TGTGCCAGCACCACGACTAGCGGGCGCACAGATACGCAGTATTTT.

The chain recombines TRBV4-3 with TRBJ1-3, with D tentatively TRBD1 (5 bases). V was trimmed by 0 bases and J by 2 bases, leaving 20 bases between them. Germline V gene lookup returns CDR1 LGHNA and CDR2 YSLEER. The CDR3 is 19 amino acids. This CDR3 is CASSQDLAGPLGAGNTIYF. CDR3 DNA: TGCGCCAGCAGCCAAGATCTAGCGGGACCTTTAGGGGCTGGAAACACCATATATTTT.

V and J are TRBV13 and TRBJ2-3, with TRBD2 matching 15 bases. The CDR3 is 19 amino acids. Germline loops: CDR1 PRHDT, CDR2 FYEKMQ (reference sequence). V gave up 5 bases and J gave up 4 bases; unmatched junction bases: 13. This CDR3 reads CASSRIRTSGGARADTQYF. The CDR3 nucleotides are TGTGCCAGCAGCCGTATACGGACTAGCGGGGGGGCTCGGGCAGATACGCAGTATTTT.

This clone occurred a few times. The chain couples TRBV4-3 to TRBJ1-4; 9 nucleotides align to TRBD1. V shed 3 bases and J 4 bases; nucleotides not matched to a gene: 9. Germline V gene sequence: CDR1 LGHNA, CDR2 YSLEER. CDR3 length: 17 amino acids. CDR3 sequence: CASSQGQGLGFNEKLFF. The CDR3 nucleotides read TGCGCCAGCAGCCAGGGACAGGGCCTGGGCTTTAATGAAAAACTGTTTTTT.

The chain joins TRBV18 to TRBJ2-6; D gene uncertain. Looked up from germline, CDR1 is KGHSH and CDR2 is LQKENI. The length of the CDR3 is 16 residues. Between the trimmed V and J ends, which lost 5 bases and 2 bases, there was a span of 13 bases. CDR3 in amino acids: CASSNRGDTGANVLTF. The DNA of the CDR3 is TGTGCCAGCTCAAACCGCGGCGACACTGGGGCCAACGTCCTGACTTTC.

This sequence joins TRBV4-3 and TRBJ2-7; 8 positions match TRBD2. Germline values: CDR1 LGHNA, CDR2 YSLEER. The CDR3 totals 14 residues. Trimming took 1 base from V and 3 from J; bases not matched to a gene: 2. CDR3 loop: CASSQARGGYEQYF. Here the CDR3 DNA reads TGCGCCAGCAGCCAAGCACGGGGGGGCTACGAGCAGTACTTC.